This record looks at one T cell receptor (beta chain) sequence and its context. Its target is not known. Data came from immunoSEQ multiplex PCR; TCRdb stores just in-frame clones and leaves some out. The data hold 29,000 or so clones, with around 94% observed a single time. This entry belongs to a study of graft-versus-host responses after intestinal transplantation. In the study overall: Among the recipients, transplants were multivisceral, liver-intestinal, or isolated intestinal.

Study findings and constraints: Researchers found peak circulating GvH clone levels linked to early post-transplant HvG declines. GvH clones occurred in recipient marrow; some first appeared in ileum or blood.

The CDR3 covers 17 residues. The V gene end was trimmed by 5 bases and the J gene end by 4 bases; junction bases not matched to a gene: 5. CDR1 MNHEY and CDR2 SMNVEV come from the germline V gene (reference sequence). This chain uses TRBV27 with TRBJ2-6, with 13 positions matching TRBD2. This TCR came from a human patient who received an intestinal transplant, so some T cells may come from the graft donor. Sequenced here: PBMCs, sampled about ten weeks after intestinal transplant. CDR3 in amino acids: CASSTSGRASGANVLTF. In DNA, the CDR3 is TGTGCCAGCAGTACTAGCGGGAGGGCCAGCGGGGCCAACGTCCTGACTTTC. Full variable domain (remainder filled in from reference TRBV27 and TRBJ2-6): EAQVTQNPRYLITVTGKKLTVTCSQNMNHEYMSWYRQDPGLGLRQIYYSMNVEVTDKGDVPEGYKVSRKEKRNFPLILESPSPNQTSLYFCASSTSGRASGANVLTFGAGSRLTVL.